This T cell receptor (beta chain) stems from a study of T cell repertoires in cytomegalovirus infection. Comment on this clonotype: Its antigen is unidentified. Since a much larger clone is just one base distant, this may be a read error.

TCRdb ran MiXCR on the reads and lists one entry per CDR3 protein. Of around 900,000 distinct CDR3 sequences listed, less than 35% are singletons. This specimen consisted of cultured CD8+ T cells from PBMCs, obtained from culture after CMV antigen stimulation. The sequence derives from a human donor in good health (CMV status not recorded). Some clones in this sample may be carry-over from other donors' samples.

The CDR3 sequence is CANSPWDRDNQPQHF. DNA for the CDR3: TGTGCCAACAGTCCATGGGACAGGGATAATCAGCCCCAGCATTTT. V usage is TRBV12-3 or TRBV12-4 and J usage is TRBJ1-5, with TRBD1 matching over 9 bases. CDR3 size: 15 residues.